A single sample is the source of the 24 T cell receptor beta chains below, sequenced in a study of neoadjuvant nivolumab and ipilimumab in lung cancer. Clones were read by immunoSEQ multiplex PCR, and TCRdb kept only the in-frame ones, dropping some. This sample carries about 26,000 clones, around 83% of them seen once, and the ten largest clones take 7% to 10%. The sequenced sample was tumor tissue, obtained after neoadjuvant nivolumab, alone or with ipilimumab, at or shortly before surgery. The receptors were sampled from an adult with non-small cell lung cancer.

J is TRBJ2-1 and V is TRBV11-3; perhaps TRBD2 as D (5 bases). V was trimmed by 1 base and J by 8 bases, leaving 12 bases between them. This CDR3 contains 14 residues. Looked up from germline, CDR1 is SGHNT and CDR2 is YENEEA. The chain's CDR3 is CASSLGGKSHEQFF. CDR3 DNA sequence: TGTGCCAGCAGCTTAGGAGGGAAGAGCCATGAGCAGTTCTTC.

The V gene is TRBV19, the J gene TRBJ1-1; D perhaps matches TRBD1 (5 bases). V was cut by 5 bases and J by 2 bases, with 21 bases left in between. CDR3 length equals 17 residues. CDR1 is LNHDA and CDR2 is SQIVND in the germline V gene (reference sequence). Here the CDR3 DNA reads TGTGCCAGTAGTTCGCAATCGGGACGGATAATCAACACTGAAGCTTTCTTT. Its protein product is CASSSQSGRIINTEAFF.

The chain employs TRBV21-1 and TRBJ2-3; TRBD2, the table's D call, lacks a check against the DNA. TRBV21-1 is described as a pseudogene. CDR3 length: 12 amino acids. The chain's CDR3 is CASSKVGDTQYF. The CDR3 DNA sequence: TGTGCCAGCAGCAAAGTCGGAGATACGCAGTATTTT.

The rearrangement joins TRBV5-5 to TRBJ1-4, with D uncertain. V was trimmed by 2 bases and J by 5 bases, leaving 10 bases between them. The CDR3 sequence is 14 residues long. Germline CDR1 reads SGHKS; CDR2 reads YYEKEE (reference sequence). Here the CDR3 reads CASSFRQSNEKLFF. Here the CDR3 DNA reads TGTGCCAGCAGCTTCCGGCAGAGCAATGAAAAACTGTTTTTT.

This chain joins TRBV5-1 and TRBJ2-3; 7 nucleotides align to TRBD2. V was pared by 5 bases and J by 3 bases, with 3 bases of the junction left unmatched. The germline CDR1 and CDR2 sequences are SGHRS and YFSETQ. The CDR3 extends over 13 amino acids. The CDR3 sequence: CASSVSGTDTQYF. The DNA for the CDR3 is TGCGCCAGCAGTGTTAGCGGGACAGATACGCAGTATTTT. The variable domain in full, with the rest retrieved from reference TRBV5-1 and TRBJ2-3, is KAGVTQTPRYLIKTRGQQVTLSCSPISGHRSVSWYQQTPGQGLQFLFEYFSETQRNKGNFPGRFSGRQFSNSRSEMNVSTLELGDSALYLCASSVSGTDTQYFGPGTRLTVL.

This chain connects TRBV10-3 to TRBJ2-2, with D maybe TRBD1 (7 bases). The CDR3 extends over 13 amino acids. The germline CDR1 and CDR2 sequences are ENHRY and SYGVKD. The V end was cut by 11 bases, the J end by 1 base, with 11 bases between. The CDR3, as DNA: TGTGCCTCCCAGGGGGGGAACACCGGGGAGCTGTTTTTT. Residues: CASQGGNTGELFF.

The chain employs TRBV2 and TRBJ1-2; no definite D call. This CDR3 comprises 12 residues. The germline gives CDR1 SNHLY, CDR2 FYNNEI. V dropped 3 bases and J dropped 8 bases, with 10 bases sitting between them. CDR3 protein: CASSDGPWGYTF. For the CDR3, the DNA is TGTGCCAGCAGTGACGGCCCTTGGGGCTACACCTTC.

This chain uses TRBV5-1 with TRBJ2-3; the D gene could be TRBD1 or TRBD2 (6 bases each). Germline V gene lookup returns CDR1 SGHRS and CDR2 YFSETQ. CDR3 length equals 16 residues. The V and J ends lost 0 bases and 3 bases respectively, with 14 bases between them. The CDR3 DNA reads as TGCGCCAGCAGCTTGGCCGGGGGACAAATAACAGATACGCAGTATTTT. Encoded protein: CASSLAGGQITDTQYF.

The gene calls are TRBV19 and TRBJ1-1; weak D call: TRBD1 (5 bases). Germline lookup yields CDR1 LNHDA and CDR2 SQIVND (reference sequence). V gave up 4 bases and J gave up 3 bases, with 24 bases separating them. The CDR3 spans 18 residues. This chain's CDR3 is CASSTQAGTFRQDTEAFF. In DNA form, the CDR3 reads TGTGCCAGTAGTACCCAAGCCGGGACTTTCCGTCAGGACACTGAAGCTTTCTTT.

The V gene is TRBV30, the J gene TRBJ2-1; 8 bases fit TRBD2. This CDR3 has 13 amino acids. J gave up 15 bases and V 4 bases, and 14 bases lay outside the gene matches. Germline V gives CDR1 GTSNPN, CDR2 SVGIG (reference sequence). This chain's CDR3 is CAWTPASAAGGFF. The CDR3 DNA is TGTGCCTGGACCCCGGCTAGCGCCGCGGGGGGGTTCTTC. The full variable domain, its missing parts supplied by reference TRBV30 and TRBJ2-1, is SQTIHQWPATLVQPVGSPLSLECTVEGTSNPNLYWYRQAAGRGLQLLFYSVGIGQISSEVPQNLSASRPQDRQFILSSKKLLLSDSGFYLCAWTPASAAGGFFGPGTRLTVL.

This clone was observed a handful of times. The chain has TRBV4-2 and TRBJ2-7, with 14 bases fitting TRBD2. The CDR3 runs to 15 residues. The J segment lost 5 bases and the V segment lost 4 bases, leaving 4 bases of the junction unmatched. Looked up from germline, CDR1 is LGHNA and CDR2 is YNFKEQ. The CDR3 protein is CASSPGTSGSDEQYF. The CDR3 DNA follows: TGTGCCAGCAGCCCGGGGACTAGCGGGAGCGACGAGCAGTACTTC.

CDR3 DNA sequence: TGTGCCAGAAGCTCCTTTCGAGATACGCAGTATTTT. Its translation is CARSSFRDTQYF. This sequence joins TRBV5-3 and TRBJ2-3, with D hard to call. TRBV5-3 is known as an ORF, though its function is uncertain. CDR3 length equals 12 residues. V was clipped by 3 bases and J by 5 bases, with 7 bases between them.

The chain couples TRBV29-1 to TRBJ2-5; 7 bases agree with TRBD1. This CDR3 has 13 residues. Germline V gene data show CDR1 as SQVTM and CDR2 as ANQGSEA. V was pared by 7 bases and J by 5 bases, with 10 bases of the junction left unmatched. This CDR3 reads CSGGQDPRETQYF. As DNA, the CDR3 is TGCAGCGGAGGACAGGACCCTCGGGAGACCCAGTACTTC.

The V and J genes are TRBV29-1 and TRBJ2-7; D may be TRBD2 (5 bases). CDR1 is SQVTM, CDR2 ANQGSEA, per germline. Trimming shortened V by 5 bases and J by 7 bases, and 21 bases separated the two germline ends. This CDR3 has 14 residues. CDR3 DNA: TGCAGCGTTCTGCCAGCGGAGGTTGGCAGAGAGCAGTACTTC. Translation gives CSVLPAEVGREQYF.

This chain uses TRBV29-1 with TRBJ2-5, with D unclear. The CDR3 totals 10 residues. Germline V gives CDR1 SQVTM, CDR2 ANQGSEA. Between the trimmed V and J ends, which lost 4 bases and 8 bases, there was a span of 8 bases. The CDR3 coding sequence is TGCAGCGTTGTTATAGGAACCCAGTACTTC. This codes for CSVVIGTQYF.

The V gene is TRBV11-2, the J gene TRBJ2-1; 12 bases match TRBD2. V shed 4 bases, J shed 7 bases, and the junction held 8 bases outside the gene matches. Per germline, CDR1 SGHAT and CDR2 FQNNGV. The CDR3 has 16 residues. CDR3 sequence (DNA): TGTGCCAGCAGCTCAGTCCGACTAGCGGGAGTTAATGAGCAGTTCTTC. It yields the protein CASSSVRLAGVNEQFF.

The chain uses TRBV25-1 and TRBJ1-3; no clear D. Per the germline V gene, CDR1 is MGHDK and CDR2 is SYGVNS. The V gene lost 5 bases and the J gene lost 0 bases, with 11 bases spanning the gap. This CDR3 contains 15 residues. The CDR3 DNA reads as TGTGCCAGCAGTCTTGAGAGCCTCTCTGGAAACACCATATATTTT. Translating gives CASSLESLSGNTIYF.

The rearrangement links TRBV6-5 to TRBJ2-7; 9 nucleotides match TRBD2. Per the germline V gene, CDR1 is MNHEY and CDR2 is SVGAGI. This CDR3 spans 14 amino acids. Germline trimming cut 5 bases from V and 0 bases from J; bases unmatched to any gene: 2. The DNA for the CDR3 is TGTGCCAGCAGTCCTAGCGGGGCCTCCTACGAGCAGTACTTC. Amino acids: CASSPSGASYEQYF.

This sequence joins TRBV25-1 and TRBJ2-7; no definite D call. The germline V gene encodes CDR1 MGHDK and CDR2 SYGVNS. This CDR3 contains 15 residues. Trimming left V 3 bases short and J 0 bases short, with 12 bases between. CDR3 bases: TGTGCCAGCAGTGATTTTGGAGCTAGCTCCTACGAGCAGTACTTC. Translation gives CASSDFGASSYEQYF.

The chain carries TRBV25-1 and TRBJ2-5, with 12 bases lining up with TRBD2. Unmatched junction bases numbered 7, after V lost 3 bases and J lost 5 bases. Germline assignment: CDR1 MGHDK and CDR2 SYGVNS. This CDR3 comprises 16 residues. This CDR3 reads CASSDLTSGRGETQYF. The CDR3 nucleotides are TGTGCCAGCAGTGATTTGACTAGCGGGAGAGGCGAGACCCAGTACTTC.

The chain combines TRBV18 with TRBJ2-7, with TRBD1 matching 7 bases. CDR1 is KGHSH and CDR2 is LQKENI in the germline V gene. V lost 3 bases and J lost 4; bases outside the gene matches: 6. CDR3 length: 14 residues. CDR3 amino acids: CASSPGTAVYEQYF. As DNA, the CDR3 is TGTGCCAGCTCACCCGGGACAGCAGTATACGAGCAGTACTTC.

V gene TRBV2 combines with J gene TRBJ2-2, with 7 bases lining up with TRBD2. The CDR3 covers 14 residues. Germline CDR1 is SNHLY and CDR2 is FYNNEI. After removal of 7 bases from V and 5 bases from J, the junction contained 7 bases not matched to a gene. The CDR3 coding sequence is TGTGCCAGCAAGTGGGAGGGCCTGACCGGGGAGCTGTTTTTT. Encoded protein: CASKWEGLTGELFF.

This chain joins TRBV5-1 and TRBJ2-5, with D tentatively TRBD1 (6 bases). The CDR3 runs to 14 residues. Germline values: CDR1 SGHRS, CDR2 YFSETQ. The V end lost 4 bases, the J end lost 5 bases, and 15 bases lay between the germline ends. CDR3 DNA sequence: TGCGCCAGCAGCCCTTCTACAGGGTCCGAGACCCAGTACTTC. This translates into CASSPSTGSETQYF.

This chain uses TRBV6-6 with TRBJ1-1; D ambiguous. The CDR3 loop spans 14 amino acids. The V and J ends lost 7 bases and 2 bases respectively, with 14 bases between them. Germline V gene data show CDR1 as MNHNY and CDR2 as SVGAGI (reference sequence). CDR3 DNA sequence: TGTGCCAGCACCCATAAGGGCAACAACACTGAAGCTTTCTTT. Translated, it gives CASTHKGNNTEAFF.